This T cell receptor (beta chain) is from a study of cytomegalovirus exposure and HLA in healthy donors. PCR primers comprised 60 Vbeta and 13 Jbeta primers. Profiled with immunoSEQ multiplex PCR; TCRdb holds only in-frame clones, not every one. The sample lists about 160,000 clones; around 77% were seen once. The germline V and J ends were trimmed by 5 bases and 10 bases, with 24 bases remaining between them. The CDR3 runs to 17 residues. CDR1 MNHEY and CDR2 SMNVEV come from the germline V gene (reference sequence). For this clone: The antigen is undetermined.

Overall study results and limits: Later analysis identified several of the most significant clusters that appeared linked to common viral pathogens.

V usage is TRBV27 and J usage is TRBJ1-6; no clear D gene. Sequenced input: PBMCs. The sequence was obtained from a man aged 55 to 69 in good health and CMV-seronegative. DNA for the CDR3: TGTGCCAGCAGTGGCCAATATCGGGGTTCCTCGTTGTCACCCCTCCACTTT. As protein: CASSGQYRGSSLSPLHF.